This T cell receptor (beta chain) was documented in a study of cytomegalovirus exposure and HLA in healthy donors (dated by TCRdb to the late 2010s). Broadly, across the study: An earlier analysis of approximately 640 of the donors reported 276 Gb of sequence data and more than 90 million unique TCR beta sequences from about 200 million T cells. An early release covering 550 to 700 HLA-typed donors comprised about 300 gigabases of sequencing data and 85 million to 100 million unique TCR sequences. Of the 300 to 500 genotyped donors, 65% to 90% were placed in the genetic ancestry cluster associated with self-reported Caucasian donors. The study aimed to test whether signatures of past pathogen exposure could be identified by cataloging public T cell receptors. The T cell repertoires of roughly 660 subjects were profiled by immunosequencing and related to cytomegalovirus serostatus. Besides the first cohort of roughly 660 subjects, a separate validation cohort made up of 120 or so different subjects was used. The study combined high-throughput TCR immunosequencing, statistical association of individual TCRs with disease status, and machine learning to predict cytomegalovirus infection status. In a later analysis, previously published TCR beta repertoires from roughly 710 donors were re-analyzed and high-resolution HLA genotyping was added so that TCR occurrence patterns could be studied. Rather than using new phenotypic data, the later analysis identified candidate immune exposures from TCR beta sequences and from how often those sequences occurred across donors. In an earlier analysis of 587 of the donors, high-throughput TCR beta sequencing was used to judge whether each TCR beta V gene segment behaved as functional or pseudogenic. Donor age, sex, ethnicity and CMV serostatus were compiled together with the repertoire data. A later genetic analysis used genome-wide SNP genotypes for 398 of the 666 donors, treating that subset as a discovery cohort. Every repertoire in the discovery cohort had been generated on one and the same sequencing platform. HLA typing included class I and class II loci at four-digit resolution. Typing coverage varied by locus: about 620-630 donors for A, B, C, DRB1 and DQB1; roughly 520 for DQA1; about 590 for DPA1; roughly 470 for DPB1. Five DR-DQ haplotypes were treated as single units for association and clustering because of strong linkage in the cohort. On average, about 240,000 unique TCR beta nucleotide sequences were sequenced per donor among a few hundred genotyped donors of the cohort, with approximately 18% of those sequences being non-productive.

Beyond this particular receptor, the publication reports: According to a later analysis, most CMV-associated TCR beta chains appeared to be HLA-restricted, and the HLA associations seemed to be driven largely by CMV exposure. The authors suggested that the approach could potentially be extended to other disease states and immunological phenotypes. In vitro tests confirmed that three of the cytomegalovirus-associated TCR beta chains recognize cytomegalovirus antigens. Most TCR sequences were observed very rarely across donors, whereas some public TCRs were present in many individuals. Immune exposure information for the cohort was limited to CMV serostatus. When HLA alleles, especially DR and DQ, strongly co-occurred, attributing TCR associations to individual alleles was difficult. In a later analysis, HLA-associated TCR beta chains were found to be more clonally expanded and to have lower generation probabilities than equally common non-associated chains. Compared with the roughly 720-donor mean, donors in an Asian-associated ancestry cluster had fewer N-insertions in productive TCRs, according to a later genetic analysis. Only TCR beta chains were sequenced in this cohort, and the absence of alpha or paired-chain data limited detectable features. Some IMGT-functional V segments, including TRBV6-2 and TRBV6-3, could not be told apart with the 87-base-pair reads, so those segments were excluded. Cytomegalovirus status was reported to be diagnosed by the classifier with high specificity and sensitivity in both the original and validation cohorts. An earlier analysis of approximately 540 of the donors showed that most TCR beta V segments appeared in productive rearrangements either about 87% or about 30% of the time, which broadly matched IMGT annotations. Because some donors lacked HLA typing at each locus, the association tests relied only on the typed subset. The earlier analysis of around 600 of the donors excluded roughly 16 rarely observed V segments, including chromosome 9 orphons, because counts were too low. Roughly uniform sequencing depth across donors was assumed in presence/absence analyses, although this assumption may not hold. Correlated functional status among segregating V segments might reflect linkage disequilibrium, but an unknown experimental factor could not be ruled out. A cluster of highly shared sequence variants was judged likely to represent a technical artifact of the sequencing pipeline. In the study, around 150 TCR beta chains were listed as associated with cytomegalovirus. An association between a missense DCLRE1C variant and V-gene and J-gene trimming of TCR beta chains was found in a later genetic analysis and replicated in an independent cohort. A further reported finding was that TCR beta sequences accurately predicted the HLA-A and HLA-B alleles for most subjects in the first cohort. According to a later analysis, TCR association rates differed among HLA loci, with DRB1 alleles showing the most associated TCRs and HLA-C alleles showing the fewest. At a false discovery rate of 0.05, a later analysis linked 16,951 TCR beta sequences to specific HLA alleles. Several of the top co-occurrence clusters appeared to be linked to parvovirus B19, influenza, CMV and Epstein-Barr virus, according to a later analysis.

In total, roughly 710 healthy bone marrow donors made up the cohort. At the time of sampling, every cohort member was nominally healthy, though immune exposures that went unrecorded were likely present. The donor was CMV seronegative and was included in the group of hundreds of seronegative cohort members. A peripheral blood sample was provided by each donor, and peripheral blood mononuclear cells were used for TCR beta sequencing. The Qiagen DNeasy Blood Extraction Kit was used to extract genomic DNA from the blood cell samples. This clone was counted only a few times. The antigen it recognizes is unknown. Base quality data are lacking; no much larger clone is found one base away. Other DNA sequences in the same sample also yield this CDR3. Library method: the immunoSEQ multiplex PCR assay. A mixture of 60 forward primers for TCR Vbeta segments and 13 reverse primers for TCR Jbeta segments was used in the multiplex PCR. The CDR3 region of rearranged TCR beta genes was amplified from genomic DNA by a multiplex PCR assay. On the Illumina HiSeq System, the amplified TCR beta libraries were sequenced as 87-base-pair reads. On the authors' methods: In a later analysis, approximately 74 million unique TCR beta chains were counted across the roughly 700 repertoires, and approximately 11 million of these chains were shared by at least two donors. Raw reads were error-corrected and collapsed into unique sequences by a nearest-neighbor algorithm in which closely related sequences were merged to remove PCR and sequencing errors. V, D and J gene segments were assigned by aligning CDR3 sequences to IMGT reference sequences. For a sequence to be retained, a match of at least six nucleotides was required to both a V gene segment and a J gene segment. Rearrangements were classified as productive when the CDR3 lacked stop codons and remained in frame with V and J, and all other rearrangements were classified as non-productive. Following IMGT convention, CDR3 was defined as the stretch from the second conserved V-encoded cysteine to the conserved J-encoded phenylalanine. The earlier analysis of around 640 of the donors excluded sequences that lacked an unambiguous match to a single V gene segment. In an earlier analysis of 500 to 750 of the donors, V segments were called functional above 56.7% productive rearrangements and were called segregating when the between-donor standard deviation exceeded 5%. A statistical classification framework was built for diagnosing cytomegalovirus status from the catalog of TCR beta chain sequences. In a later analysis, TCR nucleotide sequences were compared against IMGT/GENE-DB human TR gene sequences so that V and J genes could be assigned. In a later analysis, CDR3 sequences and most-parsimonious VDJ recombination scenarios were assigned using the TCRdist pipeline. In a later analysis, each TCR beta chain was defined by its CDR3 amino acid sequence together with its V-gene family, and reads without a unique V-gene family were excluded. As a way to deal with suspected cross-contamination and a sequencing artifact, a later analysis dropped 592 nucleotide sequences that were highly shared and had low generation probability. In a later analysis, a clonal expansion index for each public chain was calculated from normalized within-repertoire ranks of inferred template counts. In a later analysis, generation probabilities were computed with a VDJ recombination model fitted to out-of-frame rearrangements, and the resulting probabilities were checked against IGoR. Hypergeometric tests were used in a later analysis to score TCR-TCR, TCR-HLA and TCR-CMV co-occurrence, with a repertoire-size bias correction applied to the TCR pairs. In a later analysis, false discovery rates were estimated by permuting HLA or CMV assignments 20 times. In a later analysis, co-occurring TCRs were grouped using DBSCAN, with TCRdist sequence similarity added in when clustering inside HLA-allele-positive subsets. For co-occurrence clustering, repertoires with fewer than 30,000 or more than 120,000 public chains were excluded, along with roughly five repertoires with anomalous nucleotide sharing. The source is immuneACCESS, and TCRdb retained only in-frame sequences with V and J called. Part of the clones is not carried over; for the studies checked, unresolved V genes explain less than half of this, and the remainder is unexplained. V, J and clone size reflect that table, while D and trimming were determined from the DNA. The sample table holds approximately 150,000 clones, of which around 9.6% were seen once. Clones ranked in the top ten supply over 1.5% of the sample.

Taken from the germline V gene (reference sequence), the CDR1 and CDR2 loops are MNHEY and SMNVEV. Trimming removed 3 bases from V and 7 bases from J; the gene matches leave 4 bases unexplained. The cysteine opens and the phenylalanine closes a CDR3 of 13 amino acids. The kept DNA is CDR3 alone, 39 bases in frame from the first base. Sequences were obtained from PBMCs. The chain joins TRBV27 to TRBJ1-1, with 8 bases in between that match TRBD1. The source of this sequence is a male donor in good health and CMV-seronegative. The DNA sequence follows: TGTGCCAGCAGTTTTGACAGGGGTGGTGAAGCTTTCTTT. It translates as CASSFDRGGEAFF.